There are many counts of the clone carrying this TCR beta chain. The CDR3 consists of 13 residues. CDR1 and CDR2 (germline): SNHLY, FYNNEI. The V segment lost 6 bases and the J segment 1 base; nucleotides outside the gene matches: 2. The data stem from a study of T cells in Graves' hyperthyroidism and ophthalmopathy. Researchers barred patients who had uncontrolled infection, other autoimmune disease, pregnancy or lactation. The study based diagnoses on clinical symptoms, serum thyroxine and TRAb, thyroid ultrasound and orbital computed tomography. PBMCs were obtained from 10 ml fresh peripheral blood. RNA transcripts were the template for amplifying TCR beta CDR3 regions. HTBI primers were employed in a first-round RT-PCR of the TCR CDR3. TCRdb reanalysed the multiplex PCR reads using MiXCR and keeps one entry per CDR3 protein. This sample carries fewer than 850,000 distinct CDR3 sequences, roughly 17% of them seen once, and the ten largest clones take about 14%.

The sequencing input was blood. The J gene is TRBJ2-7, the V gene TRBV2, with 8 bases that match TRBD1. This clonotype was sampled from a man aged 50 to 59 with Graves' hyperthyroidism. The CDR3 DNA reads TGTGCCAGCAGGGACAGGGTTTCCTACGAGCAGTACTTC. Translated: CASRDRVSYEQYF.